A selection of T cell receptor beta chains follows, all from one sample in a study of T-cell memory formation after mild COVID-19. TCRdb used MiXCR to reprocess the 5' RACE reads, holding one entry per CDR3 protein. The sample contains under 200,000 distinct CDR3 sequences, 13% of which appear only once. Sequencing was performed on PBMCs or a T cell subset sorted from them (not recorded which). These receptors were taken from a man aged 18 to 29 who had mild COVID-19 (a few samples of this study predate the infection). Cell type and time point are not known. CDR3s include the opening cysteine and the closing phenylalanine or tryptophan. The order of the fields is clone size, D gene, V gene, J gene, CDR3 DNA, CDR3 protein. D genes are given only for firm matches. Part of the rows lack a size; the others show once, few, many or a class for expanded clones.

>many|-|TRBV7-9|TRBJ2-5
TGTGCCAGCAGTCTGGAGACCCAGTACTTC
CASSLETQYF
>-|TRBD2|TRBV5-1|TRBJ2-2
TGCGCCAGCAGCTTGGCCGCGCTAGCGGATCTCCCCGGGGAGCTGTTTTTT
CASSLAALADLPGELFF
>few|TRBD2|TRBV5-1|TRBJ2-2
TGCGCCAGCAGCCAGGGACTAGCGGGGGTCGCCGGGGAGCTGTTTTTT
CASSQGLAGVAGELFF
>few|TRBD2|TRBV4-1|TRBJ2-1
TGCGCCAGCAGCCAAGGCGGGCGGGGGGAGATGGATGAGCAGTTCTTC
CASSQGGRGEMDEQFF
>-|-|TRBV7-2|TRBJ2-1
TGTGCCAGCAGCCCCGGCAGCGGGTACAATGAGCAGTTCTTC
CASSPGSGYNEQFF
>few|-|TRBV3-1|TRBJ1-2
TGTGCCAGCAGCCAAGTACGGACAGAAACTTACTATGGCTACACCTTC
CASSQVRTETYYGYTF
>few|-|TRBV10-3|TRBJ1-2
TGTGCCATCAGTGCAAACCTCGATGGCTACACCTTC
CAISANLDGYTF
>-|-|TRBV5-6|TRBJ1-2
TGTGCCAGCAGCTTGGTTACTGGGGGCTACACCTTC
CASSLVTGGYTF
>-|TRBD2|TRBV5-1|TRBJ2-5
TGCGCCAGCAGCGCGACTAGCGGGGGGGCTCCAGAGACCCAGTACTTC
CASSATSGGAPETQYF
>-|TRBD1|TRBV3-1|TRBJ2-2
TGTGCCAGCAGCCAGTCGACAGGGTATAACGGGGAGCTGTTTTTT
CASSQSTGYNGELFF
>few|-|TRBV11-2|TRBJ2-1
TGTGCCAGCAGCCCCGGGTGGGGCTCCTACAATGAGCAGTTCTTC
CASSPGWGSYNEQFF
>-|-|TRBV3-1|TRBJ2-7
TGTGCCAGCAGCCAAGCCGGGACACTCTACGAGCAGTACTTC
CASSQAGTLYEQYF
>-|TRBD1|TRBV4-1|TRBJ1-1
TGCGCCAGCAGCCAACCGGGACAGGGGGTGAAAGCTTTCTTT
CASSQPGQGVKAFF
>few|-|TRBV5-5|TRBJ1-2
TGTGCCAGCAGCTTGGGAGCAGGGGACGGCTATGGCTACACCTTC
CASSLGAGDGYGYTF
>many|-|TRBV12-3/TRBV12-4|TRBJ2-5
TGTGCCAGCAGCCCCGACGAGGGCGAGACCCAGTACTTC
CASSPDEGETQYF
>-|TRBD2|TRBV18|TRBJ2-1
TGTGCCAGCTCACGGACTAGCGGGGAGTCGCAGTTCTTC
CASSRTSGESQFF
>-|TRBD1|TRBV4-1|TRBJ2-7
TGCGCCAGCAGCCGACCGGGACAGAGTTACGAGCAGTACTTC
CASSRPGQSYEQYF
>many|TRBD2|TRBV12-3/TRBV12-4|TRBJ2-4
TGTGCCAGCAGGGGACTAGCGAGGGACATTCAGTACTTC
CASRGLARDIQYF
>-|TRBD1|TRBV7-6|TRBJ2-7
TGTGCCAGCAGATCCTGGACAGGCGAGCAGTACTTC
CASRSWTGEQYF
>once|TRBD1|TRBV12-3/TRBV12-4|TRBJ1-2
TGTGCCAGCAGACGGACAGGGCTGTATGGCTATGGCTACACCTTC
CASRRTGLYGYGYTF
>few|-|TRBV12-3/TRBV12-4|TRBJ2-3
TGTGCCAGCAGTGCAGGGGTTGGAGATACGCAGTATTTT
CASSAGVGDTQYF
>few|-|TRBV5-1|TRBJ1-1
TGCGCCAGCAGCTTCGCCACCGCGAACACTGAAGCTTTCTTT
CASSFATANTEAFF
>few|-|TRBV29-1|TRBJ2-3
-
CSFAPADTQYF
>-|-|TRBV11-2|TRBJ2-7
TGTGCCAGCAGCTCCCTTCTTGGTGCCGCCTACGAGCAGTACTTC
CASSSLLGAAYEQYF
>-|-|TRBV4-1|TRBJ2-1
TGCGCCAGCGCCCGTATCTTGGTCTACAATGAGCAGTTCTTC
CASARILVYNEQFF
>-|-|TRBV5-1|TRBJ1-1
TGCGCCAGCAGCTTGGTTCCGGTTCGCAACACTGAAGCTTTCTTT
CASSLVPVRNTEAFF
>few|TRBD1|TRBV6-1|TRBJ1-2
TGTGCCAGCAGTGGGGACGGACAGGGGCGGTTTGCTAACTATGGCTACACCTTC
CASSGDGQGRFANYGYTF
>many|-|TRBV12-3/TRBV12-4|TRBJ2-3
TGTGCCAGCAGTTCAAGGGGCACAGATACGCAGTATTTT
CASSSRGTDTQYF
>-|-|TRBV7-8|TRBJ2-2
TGTGCCAGCGAGGTACAGGGGAACACCGGGGAGCTGTTTTTT
CASEVQGNTGELFF
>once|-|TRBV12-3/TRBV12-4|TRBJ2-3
TGTGCCAGCAGTCCTCAATCTGGGTGGGGGGGCCTCACAGATACGCAGTATTTT
CASSPQSGWGGLTDTQYF
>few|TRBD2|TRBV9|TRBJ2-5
TGTGCCAGCAGCCCAGCGGGGGGGGAGTTCTTGGAGACCCAGTACTTC
CASSPAGGEFLETQYF
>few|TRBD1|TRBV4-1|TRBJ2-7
TGCGCCAGCAGCCTTGGACAGGCCAAAGGGCACTACGAGCAGTACTTC
CASSLGQAKGHYEQYF
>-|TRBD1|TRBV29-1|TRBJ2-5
TGCAGCGCCGGACAGGGTATCGGCGAGACCCAGTACTTC
CSAGQGIGETQYF
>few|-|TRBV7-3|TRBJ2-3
TGTGCCAGCAGCCTCGGGACTTCCAACACAGATACGCAGTATTTT
CASSLGTSNTDTQYF
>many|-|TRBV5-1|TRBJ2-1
TGCGCCAGCAGCTGGGCCCCTGGCGGGCTGCCACGAAGCAATGAGCAGTTCTTC
CASSWAPGGLPRSNEQFF
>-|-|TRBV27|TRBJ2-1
TGTGCCAGCAGTTTAGTAAGGCGGGACATAGCGTTCTTC
CASSLVRRDIAFF
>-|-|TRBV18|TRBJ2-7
TGTGCCATCTCCCACGAGGGGGCCTACGAGCAGTACTTC
CAISHEGAYEQYF
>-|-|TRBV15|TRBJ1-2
TGTGCCACCAGCAGAGATCGAATTTCCTATGGCTACACCTTC
CATSRDRISYGYTF